The clone carrying this TCR beta chain has just a few counts. CDR1 is SEHNR, CDR2 FQNEAQ, per germline (reference sequence). This CDR3 spans 15 amino acids. The germline V and J ends were trimmed by 0 bases and 6 bases, with 15 bases remaining between them. The sample belongs to a study of blood T cell repertoires in COVID-19. Study details: Collection of acute and convalescent COVID-19 samples took place in the United States, Italy and Spain. PBMCs, B-cell-depleted T cells, or T cells provided the cDNA or gDNA that made up the material.

The method was immunoSEQ multiplex PCR; TCRdb's version includes in-frame clones alone and lacks a portion of them. The sample comprises 60,000 to 95,000 clones, about 74% of which are singletons, and roughly 2.6% rests with the top ten. The material sequenced was peripheral blood. The source is a human donor with acute or convalescent COVID-19. The donor label of this sample is uncertain. The chain carries TRBV7-9 and TRBJ2-7; weak D call: TRBD1 (6 bases). In DNA form, the CDR3 reads TGTGCCAGCAGCTTAGCCTCGACAGGTACCTTCGAGCAGTACGTC. This translates into CASSLASTGTFEQYV.